Each of the 18 T cell receptor beta chains below was sequenced from the same sample in a study of shared clonotypes between healthy human individuals. The table came from immunoSEQ multiplex PCR; TCRdb's copy has only in-frame clones and leaves some out. Of roughly 700,000 clones listed, around two thirds are singletons. The sample comprised memory CD4+ T cells sorted from blood. The subset: CD45RA-negative fraction. The source is a woman aged 25 to 39 in good health.

The table lists this clone with a few counts. This chain uses TRBV6-6 with TRBJ2-3; no definite D call. Trimming pared 0 bases from V and 6 bases from J, leaving 10 bases between. The CDR3 loop spans 14 amino acids. From germline, CDR1 is MNHNY and CDR2 SVGAGI (reference sequence). The CDR3 region is CASSYSNNADTQYF. DNA of the CDR3: TGTGCCAGCAGTTACTCGAACAATGCGGATACGCAGTATTTT.

About this clone: This CDR3 is also generated by other DNA sequences in the sample. The J gene is TRBJ2-5, the V gene TRBV7-3; 7 bases line up with TRBD1. V lost 2 bases, J lost 5 bases, and 2 bases stayed unmatched. The CDR3 runs to 13 residues. Germline V CDR1 and CDR2: SGHTA, FQGTGA. CDR3 in amino acids: CASSLEGGETQYF. CDR3 bases: TGTGCCAGCAGCTTAGAAGGGGGCGAGACCCAGTACTTC.

The genes are TRBV19 and TRBJ1-1; D might be TRBD1 (6 bases). Germline CDR1 LNHDA, CDR2 SQIVND (reference sequence). This CDR3 region has 18 residues. V was shortened by 2 bases and J by 0 bases, with 19 bases between the two germline ends. The CDR3 nucleotides are TGTGCCAGTAGTATAAGGGGAGGGGGGCGCGAGTTGAACACTGAAGCTTTCTTT. Translated: CASSIRGGGRELNTEAFF.

The chain recombines TRBV28 with TRBJ2-7; 9 bases map to TRBD1. The CDR3 spans 15 residues. Germline V gene sequence: CDR1 MDHEN, CDR2 SYDVKM. The V and J ends lost 8 bases and 5 bases, in that order; junction bases with no gene match: 13. CDR3 in amino acids: CASGAKQGAMDEQYF. In DNA, the CDR3 is TGTGCCAGCGGGGCTAAACAGGGGGCGATGGACGAGCAGTACTTC.

This clone was counted once. This chain connects TRBV27 to TRBJ2-7; weak D call: TRBD1 (6 bases). V lost 8 bases, J lost 0 bases, and 14 bases lay in between. The germline gives CDR1 MNHEY, CDR2 SMNVEV (reference sequence). The CDR3 length is 14 residues. CDR3 bases: TGTGCCAGCGCTAGACAGGTCAACTCCTACGAGCAGTACTTC. Translating gives CASARQVNSYEQYF.

The chain uses TRBV10-3 and TRBJ2-7; D ambiguous. Trimming left V 8 bases short and J 3 bases short, with 14 bases between. Per germline, CDR1 ENHRY and CDR2 SYGVKD. The CDR3 consists of 13 residues. The CDR3 is CAISQGLIYEQYF. CDR3 DNA sequence: TGTGCCATCTCCCAAGGTCTCATCTACGAGCAGTACTTC.

A single count supports this clone. The rearrangement links TRBV5-1 to TRBJ1-5; 8 bases match TRBD1. The CDR3 runs 15 residues. Germline assignment: CDR1 SGHRS and CDR2 YFSETQ. Losses at the gene ends were 0 bases for V and 6 bases for J; bases not matched to a gene: 5. CDR3 nucleotide sequence: TGCGCCAGCAGCTTGGCCGGACAGGGTGGTCAGCCCCAGCATTTT. Translation: CASSLAGQGGQPQHF.

V is TRBV5-4 and J is TRBJ2-2, with a weak D call TRBD2 (5 bases). This CDR3 contains 13 residues. In germline, CDR1 is SGHNT, CDR2 YYREEE (reference sequence). Trimming left V 5 bases short and J 7 bases short, with 12 bases between. The CDR3 region is CASSRGSDGELFF. In nucleotides, the CDR3 is TGTGCCAGCAGTCGGGGATCCGACGGGGAGCTGTTTTTT. Drawing the rest from reference TRBV5-4 and TRBJ2-2, the complete variable domain is ETGVTQSPTHLIKTRGQQVTLRCSSQSGHNTVSWYQQALGQGPQFIFQYYREEENGRGNFPPRFSGLQFPNYSSELNVNALELDDSALYLCASSRGSDGELFFGEGSRLTVL.

The rearrangement links TRBV11-2 to TRBJ2-7, with 10 bases aligning to TRBD1. V shed 4 bases, J shed 5 bases, and the junction held 5 bases outside the gene matches. The CDR3 is 14 residues long. Germline V lookup: CDR1 SGHAT, CDR2 FQNNGV. The CDR3 sequence is CASSSRDRGHEQYF. Written as DNA, the CDR3 is TGTGCCAGCAGCTCAAGGGACAGGGGCCACGAGCAGTACTTC.

As for this clone: Other DNA sequences in this sample translate to the same CDR3. The chain couples TRBV29-1 to TRBJ1-5; D is undetermined. The germline V gene encodes CDR1 SQVTM and CDR2 ANQGSEA. The length of the CDR3 is 12 residues. V lost 4 bases and J lost 0, with 4 bases in between. The CDR3 DNA sequence: TGCAGCGTTGCAAGTAGCAATCAGCCCCAGCATTTT. This translates into CSVASSNQPQHF.

The chain uses TRBV10-3 and TRBJ2-7; D gene uncertain. The CDR3 has 13 residues. Trimming took off 2 bases at V and 3 bases at J, with 8 bases between the two ends. Germline values: CDR1 ENHRY, CDR2 SYGVKD. CDR3 in DNA: TGTGCCATCAGTGAGACAGAAGACTACGAGCAGTACTTC. This encodes CAISETEDYEQYF.

Comments on this clone: Other DNA variants within this sample encode the same CDR3. The genes are TRBV5-1 and TRBJ2-2, with D perhaps TRBD1 (6 bases). CDR1 and CDR2 from the germline V gene are SGHRS and YFSETQ. Trimming left V 0 bases short and J 3 bases short, with 6 bases between. The CDR3 contains 14 residues. CDR3 protein: CASSLGTDTGELFF. CDR3 bases: TGCGCCAGCAGCTTGGGGACAGACACCGGGGAGCTGTTTTTT. The full variable domain, its missing parts supplied by reference TRBV5-1 and TRBJ2-2, is KAGVTQTPRYLIKTRGQQVTLSCSPISGHRSVSWYQQTPGQGLQFLFEYFSETQRNKGNFPGRFSGRQFSNSRSEMNVSTLELGDSALYLCASSLGTDTGELFFGEGSRLTVL.

V and J are TRBV18 and TRBJ2-7; maybe TRBD2 (6 bases). V dropped 0 bases and J dropped 1 base, with 13 bases sitting between them. From germline, CDR1 is KGHSH and CDR2 LQKENI. The length of the CDR3 is 16 residues. CDR3 nucleotides: TGTGCCAGCTCACCACCGGGAGGTTCACAGTCCTACGAGCAGTACTTC. Protein product: CASSPPGGSQSYEQYF.

The chain links TRBV5-1 to TRBJ1-4; D ambiguous. Germline CDR1 SGHRS, CDR2 YFSETQ. V shed 1 base and J shed 7 bases, with 20 bases lying between them. CDR3 size: 17 residues. CDR3 sequence: CASSLNIRDAEVEKLFF. CDR3 in DNA: TGCGCCAGCAGCTTGAATATCCGCGACGCCGAGGTTGAAAAACTGTTTTTT.

V usage is TRBV6-1 and J usage is TRBJ1-5; possible D gene TRBD1, 5 bases. V was cut by 6 bases and J by 9 bases, with 15 bases left in between. Germline assignment: CDR1 MNHNS and CDR2 SASEGT. This CDR3 contains 13 residues. CDR3 sequence (DNA): TGTGCCAGCAGCTGGGACGGCGTCCGGCCCCAGCATTTT. This translates into CASSWDGVRPQHF.

The sample holds many counts of this clone. This chain connects TRBV10-3 to TRBJ2-5; D not certain. CDR1 ENHRY and CDR2 SYGVKD come from the germline V gene. The CDR3 is 14 amino acids. Deletions cut 6 bases from V and 5 bases from J, with 16 bases between. CDR3 protein: CAISPTGPLETQYF. The DNA of the CDR3 is TGTGCCATCAGCCCGACGGGTCCCTTGGAGACCCAGTACTTC.

This clone was detected many times. This sample includes further DNA sequences coding for the same CDR3. This chain joins TRBV2 and TRBJ1-3; D gene unclear. There are 14 residues in the CDR3. Germline assignment: CDR1 SNHLY and CDR2 FYNNEI. Between the trimmed V and J ends, which lost 5 bases and 1 base, there was a span of 9 bases. The CDR3 here is CASSRTVSGNTIYF. CDR3 bases: TGTGCCAGCAGTAGGACGGTTTCTGGAAACACCATATATTTT.

The rearrangement joins TRBV28 to TRBJ2-1; D not resolved. This CDR3 is 15 amino acids long. The V gene lost 4 bases and the J gene lost 0 bases, with 10 bases spanning the gap. CDR1 and CDR2 (germline): MDHEN, SYDVKM. CDR3 bases: TGTGCCAGCAGTTACATACGGAGCTCCTACAATGAGCAGTTCTTC. It codes for CASSYIRSSYNEQFF. The entire variable domain, with the rest obtained from reference TRBV28 and TRBJ2-1, is as follows: DVKVTQSSRYLVKRTGEKVFLECVQDMDHENMFWYRQDPGLGLRLIYFSYDVKMKEKGDIPEGYSVSREKKERFSLILESASTNQTSMYLCASSYIRSSYNEQFFGPGTRLTVL.